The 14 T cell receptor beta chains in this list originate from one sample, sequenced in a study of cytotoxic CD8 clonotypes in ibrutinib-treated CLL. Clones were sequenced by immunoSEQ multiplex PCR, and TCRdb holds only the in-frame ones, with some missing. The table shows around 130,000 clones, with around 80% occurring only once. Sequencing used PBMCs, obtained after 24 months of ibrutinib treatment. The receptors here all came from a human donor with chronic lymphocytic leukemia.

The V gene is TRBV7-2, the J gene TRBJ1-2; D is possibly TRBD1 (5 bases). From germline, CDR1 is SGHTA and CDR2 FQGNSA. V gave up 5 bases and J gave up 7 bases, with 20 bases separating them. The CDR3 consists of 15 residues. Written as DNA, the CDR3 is TGTGCCAGCAGCACAATGGAGGGCAGGGCGGGTGGCTACACCTTC. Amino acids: CASSTMEGRAGGYTF.

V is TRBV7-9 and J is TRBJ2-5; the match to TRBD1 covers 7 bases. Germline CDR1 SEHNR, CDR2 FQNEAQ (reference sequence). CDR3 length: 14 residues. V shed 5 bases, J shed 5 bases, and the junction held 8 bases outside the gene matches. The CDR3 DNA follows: TGTGCCAGCAGCCCCGGGACAGTCAGGGAGACCCAGTACTTC. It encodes CASSPGTVRETQYF. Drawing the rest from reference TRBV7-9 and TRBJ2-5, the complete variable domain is DTGVSQNPRHKITKRGQNVTFRCDPISEHNRLYWYRQTLGQGPEFLTYFQNEAQLEKSRLLSDRFSAERPKGSFSTLEIQRTEQGDSAMYLCASSPGTVRETQYFGPGTRLLVL.

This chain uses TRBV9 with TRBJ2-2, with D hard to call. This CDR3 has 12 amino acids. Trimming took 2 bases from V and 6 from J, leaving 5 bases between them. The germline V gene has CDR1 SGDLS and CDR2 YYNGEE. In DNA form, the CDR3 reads TGTGCCAGCAGCGTCCCTGCCGGGGAGCTGTTTTTT. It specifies CASSVPAGELFF.

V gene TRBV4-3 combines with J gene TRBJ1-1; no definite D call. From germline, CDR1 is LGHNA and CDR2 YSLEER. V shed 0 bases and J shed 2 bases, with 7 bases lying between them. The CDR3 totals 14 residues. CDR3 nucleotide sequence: TGCGCCAGCAGCCAAGATAGGGAAAACACTGAAGCTTTCTTT. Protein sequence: CASSQDRENTEAFF.

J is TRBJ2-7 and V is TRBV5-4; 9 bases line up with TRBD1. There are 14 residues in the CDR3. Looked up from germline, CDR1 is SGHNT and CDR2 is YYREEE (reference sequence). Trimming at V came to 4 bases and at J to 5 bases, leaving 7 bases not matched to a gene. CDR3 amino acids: CASSEDRGLNEQYF. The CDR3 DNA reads TGTGCCAGCAGCGAGGACAGGGGTTTGAACGAGCAGTACTTC.

The CDR3 DNA reads as TGTGCCAGTAGTATAGCGGCGGGCCGGGCGTCCTACAATGAGCAGTTCTTC. Translation: CASSIAAGRASYNEQFF. The V and J genes are TRBV19 and TRBJ2-1; TRBD2 is a possible D gene (5 bases). The length of the CDR3 is 17 residues. Trimming took off 1 base at V and 1 base at J, with 14 bases between the two ends. Germline-derived CDR1 and CDR2 are LNHDA and SQIVND (reference sequence).

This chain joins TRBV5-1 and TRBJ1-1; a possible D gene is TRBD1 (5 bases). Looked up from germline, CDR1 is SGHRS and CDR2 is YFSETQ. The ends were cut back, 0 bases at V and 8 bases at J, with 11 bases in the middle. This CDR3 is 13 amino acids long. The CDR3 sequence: CASSLGQGLEAFF. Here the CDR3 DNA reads TGCGCCAGCAGCTTGGGCCAGGGTCTGGAAGCTTTCTTT.

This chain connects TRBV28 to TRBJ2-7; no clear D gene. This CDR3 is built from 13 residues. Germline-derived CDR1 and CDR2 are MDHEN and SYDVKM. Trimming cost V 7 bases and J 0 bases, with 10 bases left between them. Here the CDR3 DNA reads TGTGCCAGCACCCCTCCGAGCTCCTACGAGCAGTACTTC. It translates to CASTPPSSYEQYF.

For the CDR3, the DNA is TGTGCCAGTAGTCTCCGGACAGGGAGGTATTCACCCCTCCACTTT. Its protein product is CASSLRTGRYSPLHF. This chain connects TRBV19 to TRBJ1-6; 8 positions agree with TRBD1. This CDR3 is built from 15 residues. Germline V gene lookup returns CDR1 LNHDA and CDR2 SQIVND (reference sequence). V dropped 5 bases and J dropped 8; count of bases not matched to a gene: 8.

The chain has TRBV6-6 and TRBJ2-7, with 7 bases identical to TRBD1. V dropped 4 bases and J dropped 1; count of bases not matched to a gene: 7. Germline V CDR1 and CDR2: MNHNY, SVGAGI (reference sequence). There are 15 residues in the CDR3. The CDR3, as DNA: TGTGCCAGCAGTTCCCCCGACAGGGTATCCTACGAGCAGTACTTC. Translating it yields CASSSPDRVSYEQYF.

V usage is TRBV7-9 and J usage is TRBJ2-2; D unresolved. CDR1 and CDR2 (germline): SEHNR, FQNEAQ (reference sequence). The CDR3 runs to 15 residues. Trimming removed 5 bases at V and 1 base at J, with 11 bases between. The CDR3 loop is CASSLSQLNTGELFF. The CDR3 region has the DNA TGTGCCAGCAGCCTGTCACAATTGAACACCGGGGAGCTGTTTTTT.

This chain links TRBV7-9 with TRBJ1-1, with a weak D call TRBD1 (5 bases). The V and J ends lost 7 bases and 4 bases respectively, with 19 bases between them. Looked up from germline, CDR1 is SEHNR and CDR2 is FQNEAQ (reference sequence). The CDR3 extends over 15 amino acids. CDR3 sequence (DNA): TGTGCCAGCAAACCCCTTCGAGGGGTCGGCACTGAAGCTTTCTTT. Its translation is CASKPLRGVGTEAFF. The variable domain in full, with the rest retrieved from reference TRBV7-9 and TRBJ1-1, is DTGVSQNPRHKITKRGQNVTFRCDPISEHNRLYWYRQTLGQGPEFLTYFQNEAQLEKSRLLSDRFSAERPKGSFSTLEIQRTEQGDSAMYLCASKPLRGVGTEAFFGQGTRLTVV.

Written as DNA, the CDR3 is TGCGCCAGCAGCCGAGATGACAGGGTTGGCGGCTACACCTTC. This codes for CASSRDDRVGGYTF. The chain links TRBV4-1 to TRBJ1-2, with 7 bases identical to TRBD1. The trim removed 4 bases at V and 8 bases at J, leaving 10 bases unmatched. Germline CDR1 and CDR2: MGHRA and YSYEKL. The CDR3 totals 14 residues.

In DNA form, the CDR3 reads TGCGCCAGCAGCTTGGCCGGGACAGGGGACGAGCAGTACTTC. Amino acid sequence: CASSLAGTGDEQYF. The chain carries TRBV5-1 and TRBJ2-7; TRBD1 aligns across 10 bases. CDR1 and CDR2 (germline): SGHRS, YFSETQ. With V trimmed by 0 bases and J by 5 bases, 2 bases remained unmatched. The CDR3 is 14 residues long.